This is a list of T cell receptor beta chains from one sample in a study of vaccination and CD4 T cells after COVID-19. The antigens of these receptors remain unknown. One entry per CDR3 protein results from TCRdb running MiXCR on the PCR reads. Of about 9,700 distinct CDR3 sequences listed, around 67% are singletons. Sample: CD4+ T cells from blood, cultured in vitro. The receptors here all came from a human donor who had recovered from COVID-19. Each CDR3 is given with its conserved first and last residue. D genes are given only for firm matches. Expanded clones get a size class; other rows say once, few or many, or leave the size out.

clone size	D gene	V gene	J gene	CDR3 DNA	CDR3 protein
NA	NA	TRBV20-1	TRBJ2-3	TGCAGTGCTAGAGATAGGTTGATTTCTAGCACAGATACGCAGTATTTT	CSARDRLISSTDTQYF
once	NA	TRBV2	TRBJ1-1	TGTGCCAGCCTTCCGGGTTCGGCCAGGAAGACTGAAGCTTTCTTT	CASLPGSARKTEAFF
NA	NA	TRBV12-3/TRBV12-4	TRBJ1-5	TGTGCCAGCAGTCGGGGGGTGATAAATCAGCCCCAGCATTTT	CASSRGVINQPQHF
NA	NA	TRBV7-2	TRBJ2-1	TGTGCCAGCAGCTTAGAAGGACGGCGGGTTGAGCAGTTCTTC	CASSLEGRRVEQFF
NA	NA	TRBV5-1	TRBJ2-5	TGCGCCAGCAGCTTGGGGGGGGAATTAGAGACCCAGTACTTC	CASSLGGELETQYF
once	NA	TRBV7-2	TRBJ1-3	TGTGCCAGCAGCTTATCGGGGCCGAGCTCTGGAAACACCATATATTTT	CASSLSGPSSGNTIYF
medium-sized	TRBD1	TRBV27	TRBJ1-2	TGTGCCAGCAGTCCACTTGACAGGGACTATGGCTACACCTTC	CASSPLDRDYGYTF
NA	NA	TRBV12-3/TRBV12-4	TRBJ2-7	TGTGCCAGCAGGGACAGCTACGAGCAGTACTTC	CASRDSYEQYF
NA	TRBD2	TRBV7-2	TRBJ2-7	TGTGCCAGCAGCGCAAGCGGGGGGAAATCCTACGAGCAGTACTTC	CASSASGGKSYEQYF
NA	TRBD1	TRBV28	TRBJ1-3	TGTGCCAGCAGCCGGGACAGGGGGAACACCATATATTTT	CASSRDRGNTIYF
NA	NA	TRBV5-1	TRBJ2-5	TGCGCCAGCAGTCCGTCTGGGACCCTTCAAGAGACCCAGTACTTC	CASSPSGTLQETQYF
NA	NA	TRBV18	TRBJ1-6	TGTGCCAGCTCACCGGGGGGGGGATCACCCCTCCACTTT	CASSPGGGSPLHF
NA	NA	TRBV19	TRBJ1-1	TGTGCCAGTACCACCCCGGGGACAAACACTGAAGCTTTCTTT	CASTTPGTNTEAFF
NA	NA	TRBV7-2	TRBJ1-4	TGTGCCAGCAGCGAAAAACGGACAGCAACTAATGAAAAACTGTTTTTT	CASSEKRTATNEKLFF
NA	TRBD2	TRBV7-3	TRBJ2-1	TGTGCCAGCAGCCGCCAATTTACTAGCGGGACCCGCAATGAGCAGTTCTTC	CASSRQFTSGTRNEQFF
few	NA	TRBV2	TRBJ2-5	TGTGCCAGCGCTAATTCGGGGGAGACCCAGTACTTC	CASANSGETQYF
NA	NA	TRBV4-2	TRBJ1-2	TGTGCCAGCAGCCGCAGCCCGGGAGGCTATGGCTACACCTTC	CASSRSPGGYGYTF
NA	NA	TRBV20-1	TRBJ1-1	TGCAGTGCTAGCCTCCGGAACACTGAAGCTTTCTTT	CSASLRNTEAFF
NA	TRBD2	TRBV11-2	TRBJ2-5	TGTGCCAGCAGCGGGACTAGCGGGAGGGCCGGGGAGACCCAGTACTTC	CASSGTSGRAGETQYF
once	NA	TRBV25-1	TRBJ2-3	TGTGCCAGCAGGGCTAGCGCAAGCACAGATACGCAGTATTTT	CASRASASTDTQYF
NA	NA	TRBV6-1	TRBJ2-1	TGTGCCAGCAGTCGCTACGCCACGTTGGGGGATGAGCAGTTCTTC	CASSRYATLGDEQFF
NA	NA	TRBV21-1	TRBJ2-7	TGTGCCTGCCGGGACATTAACTACGAGCAGTACTTC	CACRDINYEQYF
few	NA	TRBV7-9	TRBJ1-5	TGTGCCAGCAGCGGAGGGGGGAAAGTACAGCCCCAGCATTTT	CASSGGGKVQPQHF
NA	TRBD1	TRBV2	TRBJ1-1	TGTGCCAGCAGTGAGCAGGGGGTGAACACTGAAGCTTTCTTT	CASSEQGVNTEAFF
NA	NA	TRBV27	TRBJ2-3	TGTGCCAGCAGTTTAAGATACGACACAGATACGCAGTATTTT	CASSLRYDTDTQYF
few	NA	TRBV20-1	TRBJ2-2	TGCAGTGCTATGCCGGACACCGGGGAGCTGTTTTTT	CSAMPDTGELFF
once	NA	TRBV6-2/TRBV6-3	TRBJ2-7	TGTGCCAGCAGTTGGGGACAATCCTACGAGCAGTACTTC	CASSWGQSYEQYF
NA	TRBD1	TRBV7-9	TRBJ2-3	TGTGCCAGCACCTGGGACAGATTCACAGATACGCAGTATTTT	CASTWDRFTDTQYF
NA	NA	TRBV7-9	TRBJ2-1	TGTGCCAGCTCCTTTGATATTCTCACGGGTGAGCAGTTCTTC	CASSFDILTGEQFF
NA	TRBD2	TRBV6-2/TRBV6-3	TRBJ2-3	TGTGCCAGCACCCCCCTGGGGCTAGCGGGGGGCACAGATACGCAGTATTTT	CASTPLGLAGGTDTQYF
NA	NA	TRBV28	TRBJ1-5	TGTGCCAGCAGCCTGGAGGTCCAGCCCCAGCATTTT	CASSLEVQPQHF
NA	NA	TRBV6-1	TRBJ1-2	TGTGCCAGCAGGTATACCGGGCAAACCTATGGCTACACCTTC	CASRYTGQTYGYTF
NA	NA	TRBV7-9	TRBJ1-1	TGTGCCAGCAGCTTAAGTGGTGGGGGGAACACTGAAGCTTTCTTT	CASSLSGGGNTEAFF
NA	NA	TRBV7-9	TRBJ1-1	TGTGCCAGCAGCTTAGGGGAGAGGAGCCCCGAAGCTTTCTTT	CASSLGERSPEAFF
few	TRBD1	TRBV11-3	TRBJ1-2	TGTGCCAGCCTACCGGGGACAGGGGATAGCGGAGGCTACACCTTC	CASLPGTGDSGGYTF
once	TRBD1	TRBV20-1	TRBJ1-5	TGCAGTGCCGCCCCCCGCGTACAGGGGAGCAATCAGCCCCAGCATTTT	CSAAPRVQGSNQPQHF